This T cell receptor (beta chain) was recorded in a study of control samples from healthy donors and cancer patients. Germline lookup yields CDR1 GTSNPN and CDR2 SVGIG (reference sequence). J lost 0 bases, V lost 4 bases, and 10 bases had no gene match. This CDR3 is built from 18 residues. TCRdb's table, derived via immunoSEQ multiplex PCR, lists solely in-frame clones and lacks some. The sample comprises around 170,000 clones, 90% of which are singletons, and roughly 1.5% rests with the top ten. The material sequenced was blood. This receptor was identified in a woman aged 50 to 60 in good health. The chain links TRBV30 to TRBJ2-6; 9 bases are a match to TRBD1. This CDR3 reads CAWNKGQGYSSGANVLTF. CDR3 nucleotides: TGTGCCTGGAATAAGGGACAGGGATATTCCTCTGGGGCCAACGTCCTGACTTTC.